This is a list of T cell receptor beta chains from one sample in a study of early T cells in non-severe SARS-CoV-2 infection. Via MiXCR, TCRdb re-called the 5' RACE reads, giving one row per CDR3 protein. The sample contains some 28,000 distinct CDR3 sequences, roughly 4.8% of which appear only once. The sample taken for sequencing was whole blood. Receptors originate from an adult who was a healthcare worker with PCR-confirmed SARS-CoV-2 infection or an uninfected control (not recorded which). CDR3s include the opening cysteine and the closing phenylalanine or tryptophan. The D gene is left open where the match is weak. Rows may omit the clone size; those that give it use once, few, many or a size class.

CDR3: CASTFRDRGYEQYF
DNA: TGTGCCAGCACATTCCGGGACAGGGGCTACGAGCAGTACTTC
J: TRBJ2-7
size: few
V: TRBV7-8
D: TRBD1
length: 14

CDR3: CASMGGSTDTQYF
DNA: TGTGCCAGCATGGGTGGGAGCACAGATACGCAGTATTTT
J: TRBJ2-3
size: many
V: TRBV7-9
D: NA
length: 13

CDR3: CASRTGVYSPLHF
DNA: TGTGCCAGCAGAACAGGGGTGTATTCACCCCTCCACTTT
J: TRBJ1-6
size: many
V: TRBV6-5
D: TRBD1
length: 13

CDR3: CASSLRTRGSPLHF
DNA: TGTGCCAGCAGTTTAAGAACACGCGGTTCACCCCTCCACTTT
J: TRBJ1-6
size: many
V: TRBV28
D: NA
length: 14

CDR3: CASSMEQGANIQYF
DNA: TGTGCCAGCAGCATGGAACAGGGGGCGAACATTCAGTACTTC
J: TRBJ2-4
size: many
V: TRBV21-1
D: NA
length: 14

CDR3: CASSLWGGQPQHF
DNA: TGTGCCAGCAGTTTATGGGGGGGTCAGCCCCAGCATTTT
J: TRBJ1-5
size: many
V: TRBV12-3/TRBV12-4
D: NA
length: 13

CDR3: CASSAGAGRTYNEQFF
DNA: TGTGCCAGCAGCGCCGGCGCAGGGCGAACCTACAATGAGCAGTTCTTC
J: TRBJ2-1
size: many
V: TRBV5-5
D: NA
length: 16

CDR3: CASSFDPDRSNEKLFF
DNA: TGTGCCAGCAGCTTCGACCCCGACAGATCTAATGAAAAACTGTTTTTT
J: TRBJ1-4
size: many
V: TRBV5-4
D: NA
length: 16

CDR3: CASSMHVGEQYF
DNA: TGTGCCAGCAGTATGCATGTGGGCGAGCAGTACTTC
J: TRBJ2-7
size: few
V: TRBV2
D: NA
length: 12

CDR3: CAWSGQGNTEAFF
DNA: TGTGCCTGGAGTGGACAGGGAAACACTGAAGCTTTCTTT
J: TRBJ1-1
size: many
V: TRBV30
D: TRBD1
length: 13

CDR3: CASGSKAKNIQYF
DNA: TGTGCTAGTGGCTCGAAGGCCAAAAACATTCAGTACTTC
J: TRBJ2-4
size: many
V: TRBV12-5
D: NA
length: 13

CDR3: CASSPTGVNTEAFF
DNA: TGTGCCAGCTCACCGACAGGGGTGAACACTGAAGCTTTCTTT
J: TRBJ1-1
size: many
V: TRBV18
D: TRBD1
length: 14

CDR3: CASSPQYQETQYF
DNA: TGTGCCAGCTCTCCACAGTACCAAGAGACCCAGTACTTC
J: TRBJ2-5
size: many
V: TRBV18
D: NA
length: 13

CDR3: CASSLWGQGRTDTQYF
DNA: TGTGCCAGCAGTTTATGGGGACAGGGTCGCACAGATACGCAGTATTTT
J: TRBJ2-3
size: many
V: TRBV12-3/TRBV12-4
D: TRBD1
length: 16

CDR3: CASSPGPARTQYF
DNA: TGTGCCAGCAGCCCCGGGCCCGCCCGTACGCAGTATTTT
J: TRBJ2-3
size: many
V: TRBV2
D: NA
length: 13

CDR3: CAIRLGDEQFF
DNA: TGCGCCATCCGACTGGGCGATGAGCAGTTCTTC
J: TRBJ2-1
size: medium-sized
V: TRBV10-2
D: NA
length: 11

CDR3: CASSGVTGYGYTF
DNA: TGTGCCAGCAGTGGGGTCACTGGCTATGGCTACACCTTC
J: TRBJ1-2
size: many
V: TRBV12-3/TRBV12-4
D: NA
length: 13

CDR3: CASSYPSGSPGYEQYF
DNA: TGTGCCAGCAGTTACCCAAGCGGGAGCCCGGGTTACGAGCAGTACTTC
J: TRBJ2-7
size: many
V: TRBV28
D: TRBD2
length: 16

CDR3: CASSPPSIEGVEQYF
DNA: TGTGCCAGCTCACCCCCGAGCATAGAGGGAGTCGAGCAGTACTTC
J: TRBJ2-7
size: many
V: TRBV18
D: NA
length: 15

CDR3: CASRVSKSSKTQYF
DNA: TGTGCCAGCAGGGTGTCTAAGAGTTCGAAGACCCAGTACTTC
J: TRBJ2-5
size: many
V: TRBV3-1
D: NA
length: 14

CDR3: CSARSRRHQETQYF
DNA: TGCAGTGCTAGAAGCCGGAGACATCAAGAGACCCAGTACTTC
J: TRBJ2-5
size: NA
V: TRBV20-1
D: NA
length: 14

CDR3: CASTFSYEQYF
DNA: TGTGCCAGCACGTTCTCCTACGAGCAGTACTTC
J: TRBJ2-7
size: many
V: TRBV2
D: NA
length: 11

CDR3: CASSQDQNSPLHF
DNA: TGTGCCAGCAGCCAAGATCAGAATTCACCCCTCCACTTT
J: TRBJ1-6
size: many
V: TRBV3-1
D: NA
length: 13

CDR3: CASSLGSGELFF
DNA: TGTGCCAGCAGTTTGGGTTCCGGGGAGCTGTTTTTT
J: TRBJ2-2
size: many
V: TRBV12-3/TRBV12-4
D: NA
length: 12

CDR3: CASSLLAGGEQNEQFF
DNA: TGTGCCAGCAGTTTATTAGCGGGAGGCGAACAGAATGAGCAGTTCTTC
J: TRBJ2-1
size: many
V: TRBV12-3/TRBV12-4
D: TRBD2
length: 16

CDR3: CASSLALSGFQETQYF
DNA: TGTGCCAGCAGCTTAGCCCTGAGCGGTTTCCAAGAGACCCAGTACTTC
J: TRBJ2-5
size: many
V: TRBV7-9
D: NA
length: 16

CDR3: CSARRQTGNSPLHF
DNA: TGCAGTGCTAGAAGACAGACCGGGAATTCACCCCTCCACTTT
J: TRBJ1-6
size: medium-sized
V: TRBV20-1
D: NA
length: 14

CDR3: CASSYYRGTPYEQYF
DNA: TGTGCCAGCAGCTACTATCGGGGGACCCCCTACGAGCAGTACTTC
J: TRBJ2-7
size: NA
V: TRBV11-2
D: NA
length: 15

CDR3: CASSLRQGSTGEPFF
DNA: TGTGCCAGCAGTTTACGTCAGGGTAGCACCGGGGAGCCGTTTTTT
J: TRBJ2-2
size: NA
V: TRBV12-3/TRBV12-4
D: NA
length: 15

CDR3: CASSRGGDRGYYEQYF
DNA: TGTGCCAGCAGTCGGGGAGGGGACAGGGGCTACTACGAGCAGTACTTC
J: TRBJ2-7
size: many
V: TRBV12-3/TRBV12-4
D: TRBD1
length: 16

CDR3: CASSSDRGADTQYF
DNA: TGTGCCAGCAGCTCCGACAGGGGGGCAGATACGCAGTATTTT
J: TRBJ2-3
size: many
V: TRBV5-4
D: TRBD1
length: 14

CDR3: CSALAGDPGSEQFF
DNA: TGCAGTGCCCTAGCGGGAGACCCAGGTAGTGAGCAGTTCTTC
J: TRBJ2-1
size: many
V: TRBV20-1
D: TRBD2
length: 14

CDR3: CASSSADAGSPLHF
DNA: TGTGCCAGCAGCTCGGCCGACGCAGGCTCACCCCTCCACTTT
J: TRBJ1-6
size: many
V: TRBV3-1
D: NA
length: 14

CDR3: CATSQDRASYEQYF
DNA: TGTGCCACCAGCCAGGATAGGGCCTCCTACGAGCAGTACTTC
J: TRBJ2-7
size: many
V: TRBV15
D: NA
length: 14

CDR3: CASSPLAGETGELFF
DNA: TGTGCCAGCAGCCCACTAGCGGGAGAAACCGGGGAGCTGTTTTTT
J: TRBJ2-2
size: many
V: TRBV9
D: TRBD2
length: 15

CDR3: CASSQDPVERGGRRNEQFF
DNA: TGTGCCAGCAGCCAAGATCCGGTTGAGCGGGGGGGCCGGAGGAATGAGCAGTTCTTC
J: TRBJ2-1
size: few
V: TRBV4-2
D: TRBD2
length: 19

CDR3: CASSYLPVEGHEQYF
DNA: TGTGCCAGCAGTTACTTACCCGTCGAGGGGCACGAGCAGTACTTC
J: TRBJ2-7
size: few
V: TRBV6-2/TRBV6-3
D: NA
length: 15

CDR3: CASSQAANTEAFF
DNA: TGTGCCAGCAGCCAAGCGGCGAACACTGAAGCTTTCTTT
J: TRBJ1-1
size: NA
V: TRBV3-1
D: NA
length: 13

CDR3: CASSLNTGRAGGEKLFF
DNA: TGTGCCAGCAGTTTGAATACTGGCCGGGCGGGGGGCGAAAAACTGTTTTTT
J: TRBJ1-4
size: many
V: TRBV12-3/TRBV12-4
D: NA
length: 17

CDR3: CASSLRVRDATYEQYF
DNA: TGTGCCAGCAGTCTCCGGGTCCGGGACGCGACCTACGAGCAGTACTTC
J: TRBJ2-7
size: NA
V: TRBV28
D: NA
length: 16

CDR3: CASSLGPGGGLRTDTQYF
DNA: TGTGCCAGCAGCTTAGGCCCTGGGGGGGGACTTCGCACAGATACGCAGTATTTT
J: TRBJ2-3
size: few
V: TRBV7-2
D: TRBD2
length: 18

CDR3: CSATSGGVYEQYF
DNA: TGCAGTGCTACTAGCGGGGGGGTCTACGAGCAGTACTTC
J: TRBJ2-7
size: many
V: TRBV20-1
D: TRBD2
length: 13

CDR3: CASSLLRRGRSYNEQFF
DNA: TGTGCCAGCAGCTTACTCCGCCGGGGGCGATCCTACAATGAGCAGTTCTTC
J: TRBJ2-1
size: many
V: TRBV7-8
D: NA
length: 17

CDR3: CSAKRGQGVDEQYF
DNA: TGCAGTGCTAAACGGGGACAAGGAGTCGACGAGCAGTACTTC
J: TRBJ2-7
size: many
V: TRBV20-1
D: NA
length: 14

CDR3: CASRPTGTSGQETQYF
DNA: TGTGCCAGCAGGCCCACCGGGACTAGCGGGCAAGAGACCCAGTACTTC
J: TRBJ2-5
size: many
V: TRBV14
D: TRBD2
length: 16

CDR3: CASSLGRGLNQPQHF
DNA: TGTGCCAGCAGCTTAGGCAGGGGGCTCAATCAGCCCCAGCATTTT
J: TRBJ1-5
size: few
V: TRBV5-6
D: TRBD1
length: 15

CDR3: CSVRRGPYEQYF
DNA: TGCAGCGTTCGGAGGGGACCCTACGAGCAGTACTTC
J: TRBJ2-7
size: NA
V: TRBV29-1
D: NA
length: 12

CDR3: CSVEGSRSTGELFF
DNA: TGCAGCGTTGAAGGCAGCAGAAGCACCGGGGAGCTGTTTTTT
J: TRBJ2-2
size: many
V: TRBV29-1
D: NA
length: 14

CDR3: CASSTAGVRTEAFF
DNA: TGTGCCAGCTCGACGGCAGGGGTTCGGACTGAAGCTTTCTTT
J: TRBJ1-1
size: many
V: TRBV18
D: NA
length: 14

CDR3: CASSPVGELFF
DNA: TGTGCCAGCAGCCCCGTTGGGGAGCTGTTTTTT
J: TRBJ2-2
size: few
V: TRBV7-9
D: NA
length: 11

CDR3: CASSLEGTTEYF
DNA: TGTGCCAGCAGCCTGGAGGGAACGACGGAGTACTTC
J: TRBJ2-5
size: few
V: TRBV3-1
D: NA
length: 12

CDR3: CAWSRGSNIQYF
DNA: TGTGCCTGGAGTCGGGGTTCGAACATTCAGTACTTC
J: TRBJ2-4
size: many
V: TRBV30
D: NA
length: 12

CDR3: CATSETGNADTQYF
DNA: TGTGCCACCAGTGAAACAGGGAACGCAGATACGCAGTATTTT
J: TRBJ2-3
size: many
V: TRBV24-1
D: NA
length: 14